Below are 20 T cell receptor beta chains sequenced from a single sample in a study of OX40 agonist ivuxolimab in advanced cancers. Data came from immunoSEQ multiplex PCR; TCRdb stores just in-frame clones and leaves some out. The data contain about 95,000 clones, 89% of them singletons. The sequences come from CD4+ or CD8+ T cells sorted from blood, collected in a trial of the OX40 agonist ivuxolimab. The receptors come from an adult with an advanced solid tumor such as melanoma, head and neck, liver or kidney cancer.

This chain joins TRBV5-1 and TRBJ2-3; the D is unclear. This CDR3 has 14 residues. Trimming pared 3 bases from V and 3 bases from J, leaving 11 bases between. CDR1 is SGHRS, CDR2 YFSETQ, per germline. CDR3 in DNA: TGCGCCAGCAGCTATATCATCGCTACAGATACGCAGTATTTT. Translation gives CASSYIIATDTQYF.

This chain connects TRBV30 to TRBJ2-2; no clear D. Trimming pared 4 bases from V and 7 bases from J, leaving 19 bases between. The CDR3 loop spans 15 amino acids. Germline lookup yields CDR1 GTSNPN and CDR2 SVGIG (reference sequence). The CDR3 loop is CAWNVIPTTGGELFF. CDR3 DNA: TGTGCCTGGAATGTGATCCCGACCACCGGCGGGGAGCTGTTTTTT.

V usage is TRBV7-2 and J usage is TRBJ1-1; TRBD1 is a possible D gene (6 bases). CDR3 length: 15 residues. The germline V gene has CDR1 SGHTA and CDR2 FQGNSA. V lost 4 bases and J lost 3, with 15 bases in between. The CDR3 spells CASSSILGGYTEAFF. CDR3 coding DNA: TGTGCCAGCAGCTCCATCTTAGGGGGGTACACTGAAGCTTTCTTT.

This sequence joins TRBV19 and TRBJ1-4; TRBD1 agrees at 10 bases. Losses at the gene ends were 6 bases for V and 0 bases for J; bases not matched to a gene: 1. The germline CDR1 and CDR2 sequences are LNHDA and SQIVND (reference sequence). This CDR3 contains 15 residues. The CDR3 sequence is CASRGQGATNEKLFF. The CDR3 DNA is TGTGCCAGTAGAGGACAGGGGGCAACTAATGAAAAACTGTTTTTT.

V gene TRBV5-1 combines with J gene TRBJ2-3; 7 positions agree with TRBD2. The CDR3 loop spans 15 amino acids. Unmatched junction bases numbered 5, after V lost 0 bases and J lost 4 bases. Germline V gene data show CDR1 as SGHRS and CDR2 as YFSETQ. CDR3 nucleotides: TGCGCCAGCAGCTTGGTGGGCCGGGAGGCAGATACGCAGTATTTT. It translates to CASSLVGREADTQYF.

This rearrangement joins TRBV19 to TRBJ1-5, with D unresolved. There are 15 residues in the CDR3. Deletions cut 5 bases from V and 1 base from J, with 12 bases between. CDR1 is LNHDA and CDR2 is SQIVND in the germline V gene (reference sequence). The CDR3 spells CASSPRGQSNQPQHF. The CDR3 nucleotides are TGTGCCAGTAGTCCACGTGGGCAGAGCAATCAGCCCCAGCATTTT.

J is TRBJ1-2 and V is TRBV6-5, with 11 bases that match TRBD1. Unmatched junction bases numbered 2, after V lost 4 bases and J lost 7 bases. This CDR3 spans 13 amino acids. CDR1 is MNHEY, CDR2 SVGAGI, per germline. CDR3 DNA sequence: TGTGCCAGCAGTTCCGGGACAGGGGGTGGCTACACCTTC. Encoded protein: CASSSGTGGGYTF.

This chain connects TRBV30 to TRBJ1-2, with 7 nucleotides matching TRBD1. CDR1 and CDR2 from the germline V gene are GTSNPN and SVGIG (reference sequence). The CDR3 is 12 residues long. Trimming cost V 4 bases and J 4 bases; bases outside gene matches: 3. The CDR3 region has the DNA TGTGCCTGGAAGGACAGGATCTATGGCTACACCTTC. Its translation: CAWKDRIYGYTF. The full variable domain, with the rest looked up from reference TRBV30 and TRBJ1-2, is SQTIHQWPATLVQPVGSPLSLECTVEGTSNPNLYWYRQAAGRGLQLLFYSVGIGQISSEVPQNLSASRPQDRQFILSSKKLLLSDSGFYLCAWKDRIYGYTFGSGTRLTVV.

The chain uses TRBV28 and TRBJ1-1, with D possibly being TRBD1 (6 bases). The CDR3 extends over 17 amino acids. Deletions cut 5 bases from V and 2 bases from J, with 21 bases between. Germline loops: CDR1 MDHEN, CDR2 SYDVKM. The DNA of the CDR3 is TGTGCCAGCAGTAATGGCGGGACACCCATCCGAAACACTGAAGCTTTCTTT. Amino acid sequence: CASSNGGTPIRNTEAFF.

The chain joins TRBV7-9 to TRBJ1-2; D gene unclear. This CDR3 has 14 residues. Looked up from germline, CDR1 is SEHNR and CDR2 is FQNEAQ (reference sequence). V lost 1 base to trimming and J lost 5 bases, with 11 bases between them. The CDR3: CASSLEVSLYGYTF. The CDR3 DNA is TGTGCCAGCAGCTTAGAGGTCAGCCTGTATGGCTACACCTTC.

This chain joins TRBV9 and TRBJ2-7, with D perhaps TRBD1 or TRBD2 (5 bases each). Germline lookup yields CDR1 SGDLS and CDR2 YYNGEE. This CDR3 comprises 14 residues. With 4 bases removed from V and 3 bases from J, the gap between germline ends came to 14 bases. The CDR3 sequence is CASSKGGGNYEQYF. DNA of the CDR3: TGTGCCAGCAGCAAAGGTGGGGGAAACTACGAGCAGTACTTC. Combining the CDR3 with reference TRBV9 and TRBJ2-7 gives the whole variable domain DSGVTQTPKHLITATGQRVTLRCSPRSGDLSVYWYQQSLDQGLQFLIQYYNGEERAKGNILERFSAQQFPDLHSELNLSSLELGDSALYFCASSKGGGNYEQYFGPGTRLTVT.

The chain employs TRBV2 and TRBJ1-5; D perhaps matches TRBD1 (5 bases). The CDR3 runs to 14 residues. V was shortened by 2 bases and J by 3 bases, with 8 bases between the two germline ends. In germline, CDR1 is SNHLY, CDR2 FYNNEI. The CDR3 spells CASSELTDNQPQHF. The CDR3 DNA follows: TGTGCCAGCAGTGAACTGACAGACAATCAGCCCCAGCATTTT.

The count of this clone is one. This chain joins TRBV7-2 and TRBJ2-2; TRBD2 agrees at 10 bases. CDR1 SGHTA and CDR2 FQGNSA come from the germline V gene. The CDR3 extends over 15 amino acids. Trimming cost V 5 bases and J 9 bases; bases outside gene matches: 9. DNA for the CDR3: TGTGCCAGCAGCGTCACCGGGACTAGCGTCCGGGAGCTGTTTTTT. Protein product: CASSVTGTSVRELFF.

Only a few counts were recorded for this clone. The chain carries TRBV11-3 and TRBJ1-2; TRBD1 matches at 7 bases. This CDR3 is 12 amino acids long. Germline values: CDR1 SGHNT, CDR2 YENEEA. V shed 5 bases and J 5 bases; nucleotides not matched to a gene: 2. Written as DNA, the CDR3 is TGTGCCAGCAGCCTACAGGGGTATGGCTACACCTTC. As protein: CASSLQGYGYTF. Full variable domain (missing parts from reference TRBV11-3 and TRBJ1-2): EAGVVQSPRYKIIEKKQPVAFWCNPISGHNTLYWYLQNLGQGPELLIRYENEEAVDDSQLPKDRFSAERLKGVDSTLKIQPAELGDSAVYLCASSLQGYGYTFGSGTRLTVV.

The chain uses TRBV20-1 and TRBJ1-5; D not resolved. Germline CDR1 is DFQATT and CDR2 is SNEGSKA (reference sequence). The CDR3 contains 10 residues. The V and J ends lost 4 bases and 6 bases respectively, with 4 bases between them. In DNA, the CDR3 is TGCAGTGCTAACCGTCAGCCCCAGCATTTT. Translated: CSANRQPQHF.

The chain couples TRBV7-9 to TRBJ2-7, with 11 positions matching TRBD2. This CDR3 is 16 amino acids long. V shed 4 bases and J 4 bases; nucleotides not matched to a gene: 9. In germline, CDR1 is SEHNR, CDR2 FQNEAQ (reference sequence). The CDR3 nucleotides are TGTGCCAGCAGCTCCCATGGACTAGCGGGCCTATACGAGCAGTACTTC. This codes for CASSSHGLAGLYEQYF.

This clone has just one count. DNA for the CDR3: TGTGCCAGCAGCCGGACAGGGAAGAACACTGAAGCTTTCTTT. Its translation: CASSRTGKNTEAFF. This chain connects TRBV11-3 to TRBJ1-1; 8 bases line up with TRBD1. The V and J ends lost 5 bases and 1 base, in that order; junction bases with no gene match: 3. The CDR3 length is 14 residues. Germline V gene sequence: CDR1 SGHNT, CDR2 YENEEA.

As concerns this clone: Mismatch with germline at one junction end may stem from a read error. This chain uses TRBV5-4 with TRBJ2-7; D gene uncertain. The V gene's germline CDR1 is SGHNT and CDR2 YYREEE (reference sequence). This CDR3 has 13 amino acids. The CDR3 DNA reads TGCGCCAGCAACCGAAGGACCACCTACGAGCAGTACTTC. Translating gives CASNRRTTYEQYF.

The V and J genes are TRBV25-1 and TRBJ1-2, with D unclear. CDR3 length equals 14 residues. V lost 2 bases and J 6 bases, leaving 13 bases between the germline ends. From germline, CDR1 is MGHDK and CDR2 SYGVNS. In nucleotides, the CDR3 is TGTGCCAGCAGTGAACGAAGTGGACGGAATGGCTACACCTTC. Protein product: CASSERSGRNGYTF.

The chain uses TRBV4-3 and TRBJ2-1; 10 bases agree with TRBD2. The CDR3 length is 16 residues. J lost 8 bases, V lost 0 bases, and 7 bases had no gene match. Per germline, CDR1 LGHNA and CDR2 YSLEER. The CDR3 nucleotides are TGCGCCAGCAGCCAAGAAACAGCGGGAGGGTCCCATGAGCAGTTCTTC. Protein sequence: CASSQETAGGSHEQFF.